This TCR beta chain is from a study of T-cell memory formation after mild COVID-19 (dated by TCRdb to the early 2020s). For context, the study as a whole: Most TCR sequence clusters were specific to one of the two donors. In two donors, T-cell clones that expanded and contracted after mild COVID-19 were followed by sequencing TCRalpha and TCRbeta repertoires longitudinally. Two young, previously healthy adult volunteers made up the cohort, one male and one female. The investigation overall reported the following: The detection of some responding clones in pre-infection memory suggests that pre-existing cross-reactive memory T cells joined the SARS-CoV-2 response. The study covered only a couple of mild cases, and larger cohorts including severe cases with pre-infection samples were considered necessary. SARS-CoV-2 specificity of the second-wave clones peaking on day 37 was not confirmed. Contracting CD4+ clones turned up mainly in the CM and EM memory subsets, whereas EMRA was where CD8+ clones were enriched. From day 15 to 85, contracting clones showed balanced CD4/CD8 phenotypes, whereas a second wave of clones that expanded from day 15 to 37 leaned towards CD4+.

These reads were obtained on an Illumina NovaSeq 6000. TCRalpha and TCRbeta cDNA libraries were constructed by 5'RACE with constant-segment primers, with sample barcodes and unique molecular identifiers being introduced. RNA was extracted from every sample with Trizol reagent. Amplification of the libraries took two PCR steps, and the second step added a second sample barcode plus Illumina TruSeq adapters. Sequencing of libraries was performed on an Illumina NovaSeq with 2 x 150 bp paired-end reads. The paper's data handling went like this. With migec v1.2.7, reads were demultiplexed and then collapsed into UMI-guided consensus sequences. Using mixcr v2.1.11, UMI consensuses were aligned to TRA and TRB V and J templates and then assembled into clonotypes. Expanded or contracted clonotypes were those called significant by both edgeR and NoisET, with noise models trained on biological replicates. For edgeR calls, the thresholds were a false discovery rate-adjusted p below 0.01 and a log2 fold-change of 1. As an exploratory analysis of dynamics, PCA with hierarchical clustering was applied to max-normalized trajectories of the 1000 most abundant clonotypes. Each responding clone was given a CD4 or CD8 phenotype based on the CD4+ and CD8+ repertoires, which had been sequenced separately. TCRdb cleaned the public reads at Q25 with fastp, built clones with MiXCR and kept in-frame beta chains. Entries are consolidated by CDR3 protein sequence, retaining the most common genes and DNA. TCRdb, rather than the study authors, made the V and J calls. The table for this sample lists approximately 240,000 distinct CDR3 sequences; about 15% of them were counted only once. Around 3.7% of the sample belongs to the ten largest clones.

The CDR3 runs 12 residues from the cysteine to the phenylalanine. Only the CDR3 region is kept as DNA, spanning 36 bases read in frame from base 1. CDR1 and CDR2 were assigned from the germline V gene as SQVTM and ANQGSEA. The germline ends are 11 bases apart after V is trimmed by 4 bases and J by 7 bases. This clonotype was seen a handful of times. Its antigen remains undetermined. It has no much larger one-base neighbor in the sample; base qualities were not kept. Ficoll-Paque density gradient centrifugation was the method used to isolate PBMCs. This receptor was identified in a man in his late teens or twenties who had mild COVID-19 (a few samples of this study predate the infection). The sample titles of this study are shuffled in the database, so cell type and time point are left out; the donor was told from shared clones. The V gene is TRBV29-1 and the J gene is TRBJ2-4; TRBD2 is a possible D gene, resting on 6 matching bases. Sequenced input: PBMCs or a T cell subset sorted from them (not recorded which). CDR3 loop: CSVAYGGNIQYF. The nucleotide sequence is TGCAGCGTTGCGTACGGGGGTAACATTCAGTACTTC.